This TCR beta chain was captured by sequencing in a study of technical replicates of blood from a few donors. CDR1 and CDR2 (germline): SGDLS, YYNGEE. The V and J ends lost 7 bases and 0 bases respectively, with 15 bases between them. The CDR3 contains 15 residues. Some clones are missing from TCRdb's copy, which holds only in-frame ones; the method was immunoSEQ multiplex PCR. Altogether 76,000 or so clones are present, roughly 90% being singletons, with the ten largest covering about 0.25%. The rearrangement uses TRBV9 and TRBJ2-3, with D possibly matching TRBD2 (5 bases). Sequencing input: T cells isolated from PBMCs. This TCR came from a human donor in good health. This CDR3 is CASSLDGKSTDTQYF. The CDR3 coding sequence is TGTGCCAGCTCCCTGGACGGGAAGAGCACAGATACGCAGTATTTT.